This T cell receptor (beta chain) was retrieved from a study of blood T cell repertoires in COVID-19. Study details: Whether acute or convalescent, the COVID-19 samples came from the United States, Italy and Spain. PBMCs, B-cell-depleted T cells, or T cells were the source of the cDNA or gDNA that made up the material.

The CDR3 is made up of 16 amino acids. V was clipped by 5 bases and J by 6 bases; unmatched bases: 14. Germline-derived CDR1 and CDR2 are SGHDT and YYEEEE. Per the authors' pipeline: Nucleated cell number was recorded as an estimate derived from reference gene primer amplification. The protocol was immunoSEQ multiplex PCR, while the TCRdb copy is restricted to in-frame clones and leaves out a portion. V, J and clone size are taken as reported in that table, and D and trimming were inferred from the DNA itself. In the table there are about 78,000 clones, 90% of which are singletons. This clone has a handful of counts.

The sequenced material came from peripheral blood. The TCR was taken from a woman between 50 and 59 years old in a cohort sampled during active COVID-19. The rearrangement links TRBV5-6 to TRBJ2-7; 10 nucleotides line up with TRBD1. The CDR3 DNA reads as TGTGCCAGCAGGTCCGTAGGAGGGACAGGGGCTAGCGAGCAGTACTTC. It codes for CASRSVGGTGASEQYF.